The text below deals with one T cell receptor (beta chain). These data belong to a study of blood T cell repertoires in COVID-19. Study-wide context: Donors in the United States, Italy and Spain gave samples during acute or convalescent COVID-19. PBMCs, B-cell-depleted T cells, or T cells were the source of the cDNA or gDNA that made up the material.

The V gene's germline CDR1 is LGHDT and CDR2 YNNKEL (reference sequence). Trimming removed 3 bases at V and 2 bases at J, with 9 bases between. This CDR3 spans 14 amino acids. The authors' processing: Using reference gene primer amplification, nucleated cell counts were estimated. Assay used: immunoSEQ multiplex PCR; TCRdb lists only in-frame clones, some missing. V, J and clone size reflect that table, while D and trimming were determined from the DNA. The profile shows a few hundred thousand clones, about 87% of them singletons. The gene calls are TRBV3-1 (or the pseudogene TRBV3-2) and TRBJ2-3, with D unresolved. The sequence was collected from a woman between 45 and 65 years old who had recovered from COVID-19. The material sequenced was peripheral blood. The CDR3 loop is CASSHGRFTDTQYF. DNA of the CDR3: TGTGCCAGCAGCCACGGCAGGTTCACAGATACGCAGTATTTT.